This T cell receptor beta chain was sequenced during a study of shared clonotypes between healthy human individuals. Regarding the study as a whole: Larger richness was generally estimated for naive than memory subsets.

This CDR3 spans 17 amino acids. Germline CDR1 reads MDHEN; CDR2 reads SYDVKM. V lost 1 base and J lost 4, with 17 bases in between. Deep was the level used in running the assay. The authors loaded about 200 ng DNA, about 30,000 T cell genomes, into sorted-subset replicate PCRs. Clones were read by immunoSEQ multiplex PCR, and TCRdb kept only the in-frame ones, dropping some. The sample carries hundreds of thousands of clones, approximately 95% recorded once. As to this clone: No antigen is known for it.

J is TRBJ1-5 and V is TRBV28, with D uncertain. The TCR was taken from a woman between 25 and 40 years old in good health. The sample comprised naive CD4+ T cells sorted from blood. Subset of the sample: CD45RA+ positively selected. CDR3 bases: TGTGCCAGCAGTTTATTTGGATCGCCAAATGTGAATCAGCCCCAGCATTTT. Protein product: CASSLFGSPNVNQPQHF.